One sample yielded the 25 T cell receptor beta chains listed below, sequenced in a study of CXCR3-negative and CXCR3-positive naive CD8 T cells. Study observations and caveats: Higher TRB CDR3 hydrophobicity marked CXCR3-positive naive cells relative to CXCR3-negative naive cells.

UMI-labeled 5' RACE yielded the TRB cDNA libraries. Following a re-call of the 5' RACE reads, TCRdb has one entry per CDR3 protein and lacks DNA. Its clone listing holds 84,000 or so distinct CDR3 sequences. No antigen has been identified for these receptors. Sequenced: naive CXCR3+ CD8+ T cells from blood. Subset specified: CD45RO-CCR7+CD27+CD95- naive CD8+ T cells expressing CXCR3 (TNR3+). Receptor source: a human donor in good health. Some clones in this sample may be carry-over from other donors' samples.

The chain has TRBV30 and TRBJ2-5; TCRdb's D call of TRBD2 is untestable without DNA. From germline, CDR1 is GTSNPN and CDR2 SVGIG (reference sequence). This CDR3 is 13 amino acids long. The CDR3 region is CAGLAETQETQYF. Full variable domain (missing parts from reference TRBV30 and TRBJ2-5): SQTIHQWPATLVQPVGSPLSLECTVEGTSNPNLYWYRQAAGRGLQLLFYSVGIGQISSEVPQNLSASRPQDRQFILSSKKLLLSDSGFYLCAGLAETQETQYFGPGTRLLVL.

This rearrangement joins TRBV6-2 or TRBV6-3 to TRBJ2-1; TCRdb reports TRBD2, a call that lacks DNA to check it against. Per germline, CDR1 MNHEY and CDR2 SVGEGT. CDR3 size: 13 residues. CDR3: CASSYPTRDEQFF.

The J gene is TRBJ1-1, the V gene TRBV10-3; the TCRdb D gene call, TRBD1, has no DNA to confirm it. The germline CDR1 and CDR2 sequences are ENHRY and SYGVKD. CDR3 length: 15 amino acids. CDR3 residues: CAIGTGVVENTEAFF.

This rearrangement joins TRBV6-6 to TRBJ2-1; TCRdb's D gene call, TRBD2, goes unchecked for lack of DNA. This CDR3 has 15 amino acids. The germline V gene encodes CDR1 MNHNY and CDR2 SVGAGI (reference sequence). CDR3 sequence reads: CASSLTSGTYNEQFF.

The CDR3 sequence: CASSFVAGGKGEQFF. V usage is TRBV7-2 and J usage is TRBJ2-1; TCRdb proposes TRBD1, but this gene call is untestable without DNA. CDR1 is SGHTA and CDR2 is FQGNSA in the germline V gene. This CDR3 spans 15 amino acids.

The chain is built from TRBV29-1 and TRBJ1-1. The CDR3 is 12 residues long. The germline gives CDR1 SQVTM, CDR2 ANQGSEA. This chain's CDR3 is CRVDPGSTEAFF.

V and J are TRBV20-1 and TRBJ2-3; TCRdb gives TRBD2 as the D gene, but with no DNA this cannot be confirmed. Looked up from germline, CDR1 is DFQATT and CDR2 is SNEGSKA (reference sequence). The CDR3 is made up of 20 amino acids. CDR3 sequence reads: CSARTPQVLRLAASTDTQYF.

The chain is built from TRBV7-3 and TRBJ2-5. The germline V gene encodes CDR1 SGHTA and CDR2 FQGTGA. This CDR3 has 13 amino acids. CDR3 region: CASSPSLQETQYF.

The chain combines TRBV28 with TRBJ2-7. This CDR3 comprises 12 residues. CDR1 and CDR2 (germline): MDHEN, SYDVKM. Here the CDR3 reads CASSFMGNEQYF. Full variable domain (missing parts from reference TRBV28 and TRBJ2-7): DVKVTQSSRYLVKRTGEKVFLECVQDMDHENMFWYRQDPGLGLRLIYFSYDVKMKEKGDIPEGYSVSREKKERFSLILESASTNQTSMYLCASSFMGNEQYFGPGTRLTVT.

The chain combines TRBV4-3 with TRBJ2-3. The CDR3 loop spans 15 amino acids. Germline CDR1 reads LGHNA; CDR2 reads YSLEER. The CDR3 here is CASSQWSSSTDTQYF.

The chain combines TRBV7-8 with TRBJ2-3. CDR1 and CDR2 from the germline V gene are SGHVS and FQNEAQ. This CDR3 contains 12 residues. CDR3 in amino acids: CASSASTDTQYF.

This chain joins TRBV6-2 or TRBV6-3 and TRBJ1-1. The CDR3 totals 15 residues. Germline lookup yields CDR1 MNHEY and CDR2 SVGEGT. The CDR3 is CASGGVRNMNTEAFF.

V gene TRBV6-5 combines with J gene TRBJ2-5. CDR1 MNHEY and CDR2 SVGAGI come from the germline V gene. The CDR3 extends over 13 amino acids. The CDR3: CASSPNIRETQYF.

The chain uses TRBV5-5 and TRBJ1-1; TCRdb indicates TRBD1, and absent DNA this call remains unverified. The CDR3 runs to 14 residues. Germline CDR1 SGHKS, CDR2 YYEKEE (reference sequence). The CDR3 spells CASSLWDRGTEAFF.

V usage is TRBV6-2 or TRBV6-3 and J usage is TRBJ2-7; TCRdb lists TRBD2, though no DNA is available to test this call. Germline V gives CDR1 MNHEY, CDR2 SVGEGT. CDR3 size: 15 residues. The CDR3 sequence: CASSYGTSGGYEQYF.

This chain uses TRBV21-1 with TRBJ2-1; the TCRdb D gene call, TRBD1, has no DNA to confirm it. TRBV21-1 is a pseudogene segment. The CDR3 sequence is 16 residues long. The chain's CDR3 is CASSKNTGGRYNEQFF.

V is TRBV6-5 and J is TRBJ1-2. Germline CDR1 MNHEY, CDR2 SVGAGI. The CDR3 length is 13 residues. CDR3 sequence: CASSPSQTYGYTF.

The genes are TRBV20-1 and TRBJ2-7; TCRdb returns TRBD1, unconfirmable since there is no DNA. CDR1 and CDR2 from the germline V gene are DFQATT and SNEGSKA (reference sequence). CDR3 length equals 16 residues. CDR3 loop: CSASRGALREVYEQYF.

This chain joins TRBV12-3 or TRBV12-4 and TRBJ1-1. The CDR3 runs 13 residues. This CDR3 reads CASSLGWNTEAFF.

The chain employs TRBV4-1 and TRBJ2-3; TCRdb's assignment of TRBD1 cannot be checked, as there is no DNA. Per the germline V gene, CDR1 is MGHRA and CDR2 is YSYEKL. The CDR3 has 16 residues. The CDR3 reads CASSQEQVGGPDTQYF.

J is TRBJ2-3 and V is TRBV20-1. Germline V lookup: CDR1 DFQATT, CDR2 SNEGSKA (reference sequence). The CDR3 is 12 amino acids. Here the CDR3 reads CSASGEGDTQYF.

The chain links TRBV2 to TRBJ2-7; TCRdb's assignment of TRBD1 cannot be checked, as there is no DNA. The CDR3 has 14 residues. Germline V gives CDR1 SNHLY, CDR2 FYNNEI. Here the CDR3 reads CASQSGDISYEQYF.

The CDR3 region is CSANRTEENEQFF. The chain couples TRBV20-1 to TRBJ2-1; TCRdb selects TRBD1, and the lack of DNA leaves this call unchecked. The CDR3 spans 13 residues. The germline V gene has CDR1 DFQATT and CDR2 SNEGSKA (reference sequence).

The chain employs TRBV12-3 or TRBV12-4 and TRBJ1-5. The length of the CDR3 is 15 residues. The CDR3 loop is CASSSSPGPNQPQHF.

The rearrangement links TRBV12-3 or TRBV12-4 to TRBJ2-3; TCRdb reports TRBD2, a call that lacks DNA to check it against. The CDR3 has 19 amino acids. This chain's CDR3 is CASSFNLAGVAPSTDTQYF.